A single sample gave rise to the 7 T cell receptor beta chains below, sequenced in a study of blood T cell repertoires in COVID-19. Here immunoSEQ multiplex PCR was the method, and the copy in TCRdb shows in-frame clones only, minus some. The table lists roughly 200,000 clones, about 83% of them singletons. The sample was peripheral blood. The receptor source for this set is a woman under 40 with COVID-19, enrolled during active disease.

The chain recombines TRBV19 with TRBJ1-2; 7 nucleotides agree with TRBD1. J lost 13 bases, V lost 7 bases, and 9 bases had no gene match. The CDR3 runs to 11 residues. The germline V gene has CDR1 LNHDA and CDR2 SQIVND (reference sequence). In DNA, the CDR3 is TGTGCCAGTACCACGAGACAGGGAGTCACCTTC. It encodes CASTTRQGVTF.

The chain uses TRBV7-9 and TRBJ1-2, with D tentatively TRBD1 (5 bases). The CDR3 length is 15 residues. Trimming took off 2 bases at V and 4 bases at J, with 14 bases between the two ends. Germline V lookup: CDR1 SEHNR, CDR2 FQNEAQ (reference sequence). The CDR3 loop reads CASSLRSVQGYGYTF. Here the CDR3 DNA reads TGTGCCAGCAGCTTAAGGTCTGTGCAGGGCTATGGCTACACCTTC. Full variable domain (rest looked up from reference TRBV7-9 and TRBJ1-2): DTGVSQNPRHKITKRGQNVTFRCDPISEHNRLYWYRQTLGQGPEFLTYFQNEAQLEKSRLLSDRFSAERPKGSFSTLEIQRTEQGDSAMYLCASSLRSVQGYGYTFGSGTRLTVV.

A single count supports this clone. CDR3 nucleotides: TGTGCCAGCTCAGGGGGGAGACCCTATGGCTACACCTTC. Translation gives CASSGGRPYGYTF. The rearrangement uses TRBV18 and TRBJ1-2; a possible D gene is TRBD1 (5 bases). The germline CDR1 and CDR2 sequences are KGHSH and LQKENI. The length of the CDR3 is 13 residues. The V gene lost 5 bases and the J gene lost 4 bases, with 11 bases spanning the gap.

The CDR3 DNA follows: TGTGCCAGCAGCCAAAAATACGGACAGTTCTCTGGAAACACCATATATTTT. Protein sequence: CASSQKYGQFSGNTIYF. J is TRBJ1-3 and V is TRBV14, with a tentative D call TRBD1 (6 bases). This CDR3 has 17 residues. Germline V gene sequence: CDR1 SGHDN, CDR2 FVKESK. Trimming left V 2 bases short and J 0 bases short, with 14 bases between.

V usage is TRBV6-5 and J usage is TRBJ2-3; maybe TRBD1 (6 bases). This CDR3 comprises 16 residues. The germline V and J ends were trimmed by 2 bases and 3 bases, with 15 bases remaining between them. CDR1 and CDR2 (germline): MNHEY, SVGAGI. CDR3 nucleotide sequence: TGTGCCAGCAGTTACACGGCACAGGGATTTACAGATACGCAGTATTTT. This encodes CASSYTAQGFTDTQYF.

CDR3 nucleotides: TGCGCCAGCAGCTTGGCCCCTCCTAACACCGGGGAGCTGTTTTTT. This gives the protein CASSLAPPNTGELFF. The genes are TRBV5-1 and TRBJ2-2; D uncertain. The CDR3 extends over 15 amino acids. V was clipped by 0 bases and J by 2 bases, with 8 bases between them. Germline V lookup: CDR1 SGHRS, CDR2 YFSETQ.

J is TRBJ2-5 and V is TRBV7-2; D perhaps matches TRBD2 (5 bases). V dropped 5 bases and J dropped 0 bases, with 10 bases sitting between them. Germline CDR1 and CDR2: SGHTA and FQGNSA. The CDR3 contains 14 residues. The CDR3 loop is CASSLEVNQETQYF. The CDR3 DNA follows: TGTGCCAGCAGCCTGGAGGTAAACCAAGAGACCCAGTACTTC.